The 31 T cell receptor beta chains in this list originate from one sample, sequenced in a study of cytomegalovirus exposure and HLA in healthy donors. Primers: 60 Vbeta forward and 13 Jbeta reverse. The method was immunoSEQ multiplex PCR; TCRdb's version includes in-frame clones alone and lacks a portion of them. The table records 150,000 to 200,000 clones, over 70% of them present only once. Sequenced material: PBMCs. These receptors came from a man aged 18 to 29 in good health and CMV-seronegative.

This clone was detected a few times. Other DNA variants within this sample encode the same CDR3. V usage is TRBV19 and J usage is TRBJ1-1; tentative D call: TRBD1 (5 bases). Per germline, CDR1 LNHDA and CDR2 SQIVND (reference sequence). There are 14 residues in the CDR3. Trimming shortened V by 3 bases and J by 3 bases, and 11 bases separated the two germline ends. The CDR3 nucleotides read TGTGCCAGTAGTATTAATAGGGGTCACACTGAAGCTTTCTTT. Translating it yields CASSINRGHTEAFF.

This clone was seen a handful of times. The rearrangement links TRBV7-9 to TRBJ1-3; TRBD1 agrees at 9 bases. Germline V CDR1 and CDR2: SEHNR, FQNEAQ (reference sequence). CDR3 length: 15 amino acids. Germline trimming cut 6 bases from V and 6 bases from J; bases unmatched to any gene: 9. The CDR3 coding sequence is TGTGCCAGCAGGCCGGGACAGGGTGAACTAAACACCATATATTTT. It translates to CASRPGQGELNTIYF.

The chain recombines TRBV18 with TRBJ1-2; D possibly corresponds to TRBD1 (5 bases). The germline gives CDR1 KGHSH, CDR2 LQKENI. The V and J ends lost 1 base and 8 bases respectively, with 14 bases between them. The CDR3 covers 14 residues. The DNA of the CDR3 is TGTGCCAGCTCACCACGGCGGGGACCAGAGGGCTACACCTTC. Residues: CASSPRRGPEGYTF.

V and J are TRBV6-5 and TRBJ1-3; a possible D gene is TRBD1 (6 bases). This CDR3 is 13 amino acids long. The ends were cut back, 5 bases at V and 4 bases at J, with 9 bases in the middle. CDR1 and CDR2 from the germline V gene are MNHEY and SVGAGI. DNA of the CDR3: TGTGCCAGCAGTCTCGGGACAGGAAACACCATATATTTT. Residues: CASSLGTGNTIYF.

This chain connects TRBV20-1 to TRBJ1-2; 7 positions agree with TRBD1. Germline V gives CDR1 DFQATT, CDR2 SNEGSKA (reference sequence). Trimming cost V 5 bases and J 9 bases; bases outside gene matches: 6. The CDR3 spans 11 residues. This chain's CDR3 is CSAVQGIRYTF. The CDR3 DNA sequence: TGCAGTGCTGTACAGGGGATACGCTACACCTTC.

V usage is TRBV7-9 and J usage is TRBJ2-1; 8 bases match TRBD1. Trimming removed 0 bases from V and 6 bases from J; junction bases left unmatched: 7. This CDR3 is built from 16 residues. The germline V gene encodes CDR1 SEHNR and CDR2 FQNEAQ (reference sequence). The DNA of the CDR3 is TGTGCCAGCAGCTTAGCGTACAGGGGGGCTATCAATGAGCAGTTCTTC. It is translated as CASSLAYRGAINEQFF. Filled out from reference TRBV7-9 and TRBJ2-1, the complete variable domain reads DTGVSQNPRHKITKRGQNVTFRCDPISEHNRLYWYRQTLGQGPEFLTYFQNEAQLEKSRLLSDRFSAERPKGSFSTLEIQRTEQGDSAMYLCASSLAYRGAINEQFFGPGTRLTVL.

The CDR3, as DNA: TGTGCCTGGAGTGCCCTGACAGGGTGTGGCTACACCTTC. Its translation is CAWSALTGCGYTF. The chain employs TRBV30 and TRBJ1-2; the match to TRBD1 covers 7 bases. The germline CDR1 and CDR2 sequences are GTSNPN and SVGIG (reference sequence). The CDR3 is 13 amino acids. Trimming cost V 1 base and J 7 bases; bases outside gene matches: 6.

This clone was counted a few times. The V call is TRBV6-5, the J call TRBJ2-7, with TRBD1 identical over 7 bases. Germline-derived CDR1 and CDR2 are MNHEY and SVGAGI. V was pared by 5 bases and J by 6 bases, with 7 bases of the junction left unmatched. This CDR3 comprises 13 residues. CDR3 DNA: TGTGCCAGCAGTCCCGACAGGGTAGGCGAGCAGTACTTC. It encodes CASSPDRVGEQYF.

The chain carries TRBV9 and TRBJ1-6; TRBD1 might be the D (5 bases). The V end was cut by 0 bases, the J end by 9 bases, with 22 bases between. There are 18 residues in the CDR3. CDR1 and CDR2 (germline): SGDLS, YYNGEE. The CDR3 protein is CASSVGHKDSGFGSPLHF. Here the CDR3 DNA reads TGTGCCAGCAGCGTAGGCCATAAAGACAGTGGGTTCGGTTCACCCCTCCACTTT.

The gene calls are TRBV4-2 and TRBJ1-2; the D gene is possibly TRBD1 (6 bases). The germline gives CDR1 LGHNA, CDR2 YNFKEQ. The CDR3 covers 15 residues. V shed 0 bases and J shed 11 bases, with 19 bases lying between them. In DNA, the CDR3 is TGTGCCAGCAGCCAAGAATGGGCCGGGACATTGGGATACACCTTC. Translation gives CASSQEWAGTLGYTF.

V gene TRBV6-6 combines with J gene TRBJ2-5, with D hard to call. The CDR3 runs 14 residues. V was trimmed by 0 bases and J by 0 bases, leaving 5 bases between them. Per germline, CDR1 MNHNY and CDR2 SVGAGI (reference sequence). CDR3 sequence (DNA): TGTGCCAGCAGTTACTCCCAATACCAAGAGACCCAGTACTTC. It encodes CASSYSQYQETQYF.

J is TRBJ1-6 and V is TRBV27, with D possibly matching TRBD1 (5 bases). The ends were cut back, 6 bases at V and 6 bases at J, with 6 bases in the middle. The CDR3 is 12 residues long. Germline-derived CDR1 and CDR2 are MNHEY and SMNVEV (reference sequence). CDR3 residues: CASRTVNSPLHF. In nucleotides, the CDR3 is TGTGCCAGCAGGACAGTTAATTCACCCCTCCACTTT.

J is TRBJ1-1 and V is TRBV7-9, with 7 bases lining up with TRBD1. The junction had 2 bases not matched to a gene; V was cut back by 4 bases and J by 0 bases. Germline V gene lookup returns CDR1 SEHNR and CDR2 FQNEAQ (reference sequence). The CDR3 runs to 14 residues. CDR3 loop: CASSSGQVNTEAFF. CDR3 coding DNA: TGTGCCAGCAGCTCCGGACAGGTGAACACTGAAGCTTTCTTT.

This chain joins TRBV4-1 and TRBJ2-2; 9 positions agree with TRBD2. Per germline, CDR1 MGHRA and CDR2 YSYEKL. The length of the CDR3 is 16 residues. V lost 1 base to trimming and J lost 1 base; unmatched junction nucleotides: 1. CDR3 DNA: TGCGCCAGCAGCCAAGGACTAGCGGAGAACACCGGGGAGCTGTTTTTT. Translation: CASSQGLAENTGELFF.

The J gene is TRBJ1-4, the V gene TRBV7-2; a possible D gene is TRBD1 (5 bases). The CDR3 spans 14 residues. V lost 2 bases and J lost 7, with 11 bases in between. CDR1 is SGHTA and CDR2 is FQGNSA in the germline V gene. The DNA for the CDR3 is TGTGCCAGCAGCTTAAAGGCAGGGTCTGAAAAACTGTTTTTT. It codes for CASSLKAGSEKLFF. Full variable domain (rest looked up from reference TRBV7-2 and TRBJ1-4): GAGVSQSPSNKVTEKGKDVELRCDPISGHTALYWYRQSLGQGLEFLIYFQGNSAPDKSGLPSDRFSAERTGGSVSTLTIQRTQQEDSAVYLCASSLKAGSEKLFFGSGTQLSVL.

In this sample, this clone turned up once. CDR3 residues: CASSGTLAGEETQYF. The CDR3 nucleotides read TGTGCCAGCAGCGGAACCTTAGCGGGGGAGGAGACCCAGTACTTC. This chain links TRBV9 with TRBJ2-5; 9 bases line up with TRBD2. The CDR3 consists of 15 residues. Per germline, CDR1 SGDLS and CDR2 YYNGEE. The ends lost 3 bases at V and 5 bases at J; junction bases unmatched: 8.

The chain carries TRBV30 and TRBJ1-5, with 10 bases fitting TRBD1. Germline V gene data show CDR1 as GTSNPN and CDR2 as SVGIG (reference sequence). After removal of 3 bases from V and 7 bases from J, the junction contained 6 bases not matched to a gene. CDR3 length: 14 amino acids. CDR3: CAWRGQGPGQPQHF. Here the CDR3 DNA reads TGTGCCTGGAGGGGACAGGGGCCCGGCCAGCCCCAGCATTTT.

The rearrangement uses TRBV30 and TRBJ2-5, with a tentative D call TRBD1 (5 bases). The CDR3 contains 14 residues. Germline V gene data show CDR1 as GTSNPN and CDR2 as SVGIG (reference sequence). The V end was cut by 2 bases, the J end by 0 bases, with 10 bases between. The CDR3 spells CAWSPGHYQETQYF. The CDR3 DNA is TGTGCCTGGAGTCCCGGACACTACCAAGAGACCCAGTACTTC.

The genes are TRBV5-4 and TRBJ2-1; 7 bases match TRBD1. CDR1 and CDR2 from the germline V gene are SGHNT and YYREEE (reference sequence). The CDR3 extends over 14 amino acids. V was pared by 2 bases and J by 13 bases, with 12 bases of the junction left unmatched. This chain's CDR3 is CASSFTGEITTQFF. The CDR3 region has the DNA TGTGCCAGCAGCTTTACAGGGGAGATCACCACCCAGTTCTTC. Full variable domain (missing parts from reference TRBV5-4 and TRBJ2-1): ETGVTQSPTHLIKTRGQQVTLRCSSQSGHNTVSWYQQALGQGPQFIFQYYREEENGRGNFPPRFSGLQFPNYSSELNVNALELDDSALYLCASSFTGEITTQFFGPGTRLTVL.

This clone came up a few times. V usage is TRBV19 and J usage is TRBJ2-7; D is undetermined. Germline CDR1 and CDR2: LNHDA and SQIVND (reference sequence). Trimming pared 5 bases from V and 3 bases from J, leaving 11 bases between. The CDR3 contains 13 residues. CDR3 bases: TGTGCCAGTAGTGTTTACATACGCTACGAGCAGTACTTC. Translation: CASSVYIRYEQYF.

The chain is built from TRBV6-5 and TRBJ2-5; 8 bases are shared with TRBD1. The J call is in doubt because the DNA end fits TRBJ2-7 better. This CDR3 comprises 14 residues. Germline V gene lookup returns CDR1 MNHEY and CDR2 SVGAGI. CDR3 coding DNA: TGTGCCAGCAGAGGAAACAGGGGGTCCTACGAGCAGTACTTC. This gives the protein CASRGNRGSYEQYF.

This clone was counted a few times. The genes are TRBV25-1 and TRBJ1-4; 10 nucleotides line up with TRBD1. V lost 3 bases to trimming and J lost 8 bases; unmatched junction nucleotides: 3. The CDR3 length is 14 residues. Per the germline V gene, CDR1 is MGHDK and CDR2 is SYGVNS. The CDR3, as DNA: TGTGCCAGCAGTGAGACAGGGGGCCAAGAAAAACTGTTTTTT. Amino acids: CASSETGGQEKLFF.

This chain uses TRBV5-1 with TRBJ2-3, with 12 bases matching TRBD2. Germline CDR1 is SGHRS and CDR2 is YFSETQ. V trimming: 4 bases; J trimming: 6 bases; junction bases outside the gene matches: 0. The CDR3 is 13 residues long. The CDR3 nucleotides read TGCGCCAGCAGCCTAGCGGGGGGGGATACGCAGTATTTT. This encodes CASSLAGGDTQYF.

The rearrangement joins TRBV11-2 to TRBJ1-2, with D uncertain. V lost 6 bases, J lost 6 bases, and 14 bases lay in between. CDR3 length: 13 residues. Germline V CDR1 and CDR2: SGHAT, FQNNGV. CDR3 amino acids: CASRANSRNGYTF. CDR3 DNA: TGTGCCAGCAGGGCCAATAGCCGCAATGGCTACACCTTC.

CDR3 nucleotide sequence: TGTGCCAGCAGCAAATCGACAGGGGGCGGGAGGGAGACCCAGTACTTC. Translation gives CASSKSTGGGRETQYF. This chain joins TRBV7-3 and TRBJ2-5; 10 bases match TRBD1. The CDR3 is 16 amino acids. V lost 5 bases to trimming and J lost 5 bases; unmatched junction nucleotides: 11. CDR1 is SGHTA, CDR2 FQGTGA, per germline. The complete variable domain, with remaining parts taken from reference TRBV7-3 and TRBJ2-5, reads GAGVSQTPSNKVTEKGKYVELRCDPISGHTALYWYRQSLGQGPEFLIYFQGTGAADDSGLPNDRFFAVRPEGSVSTLKIQRTERGDSAVYLCASSKSTGGGRETQYFGPGTRLLVL.

This clone was seen a single time. This chain joins TRBV7-2 and TRBJ2-5; D possibly corresponds to TRBD1 (6 bases). There are 14 residues in the CDR3. The V gene's germline CDR1 is SGHTA and CDR2 FQGNSA. The V gene lost 5 bases and the J gene lost 4 bases, with 14 bases spanning the gap. The chain's CDR3 is CASSRPTGLETQYF. CDR3 nucleotide sequence: TGTGCCAGCAGCCGTCCTACAGGGTTAGAGACCCAGTACTTC.

This sequence joins TRBV6-5 and TRBJ1-4; D unclear. V lost 0 bases and J lost 4, with 6 bases in between. CDR3 length: 14 amino acids. The germline CDR1 and CDR2 sequences are MNHEY and SVGAGI. The CDR3 is CASSYSTVNEKLFF. CDR3 DNA: TGTGCCAGCAGTTACTCTACAGTTAATGAAAAACTGTTTTTT.

The V gene is TRBV7-2, the J gene TRBJ2-3, with 10 bases lining up with TRBD2. V gave up 6 bases and J gave up 5 bases; unmatched junction bases: 8. CDR3 length: 15 amino acids. The germline V gene has CDR1 SGHTA and CDR2 FQGNSA. The CDR3 loop is CASRRTSGVGDTQYF. CDR3 in DNA: TGTGCCAGCAGGCGCACTAGCGGGGTGGGAGATACGCAGTATTTT.

Points on this clone: The germline gene is not matched at one end of the junction; a read error may be the cause. CDR3 loop: CASSATGGDGNTTYF. For the CDR3, the DNA is TGTGCCAGCAGCGCCACAGGGGGCGATGGAAACACCACATATTTT. This sequence joins TRBV9 and TRBJ1-3; the match to TRBD1 covers 9 bases. The CDR3 loop spans 15 amino acids. Germline V gene lookup returns CDR1 SGDLS and CDR2 YYNGEE.

This rearrangement joins TRBV5-6 to TRBJ2-3, with 12 positions matching TRBD2. The CDR3 contains 18 residues. CDR1 SGHDT and CDR2 YYEEEE come from the germline V gene. V was pared by 3 bases and J by 0 bases, with 8 bases of the junction left unmatched. CDR3 DNA sequence: TGTGCCAGCAGCTCTCGGGGACTAGCGGGTTGGAGCACAGATACGCAGTATTTT. This codes for CASSSRGLAGWSTDTQYF.

A single count supports this clone. The junction and the germline gene differ at one end; a read error may be behind it. The DNA for the CDR3 is TGTGCTAGCAGCTTAGCGCTGACAGGGGCCCAGTACTTC. This encodes CASSLALTGAQYF. V usage is TRBV7-7 and J usage is TRBJ2-5, with 8 positions matching TRBD1. The germline V gene has CDR1 SSHAT and CDR2 FNYEAQ (reference sequence). The CDR3 has 13 residues.